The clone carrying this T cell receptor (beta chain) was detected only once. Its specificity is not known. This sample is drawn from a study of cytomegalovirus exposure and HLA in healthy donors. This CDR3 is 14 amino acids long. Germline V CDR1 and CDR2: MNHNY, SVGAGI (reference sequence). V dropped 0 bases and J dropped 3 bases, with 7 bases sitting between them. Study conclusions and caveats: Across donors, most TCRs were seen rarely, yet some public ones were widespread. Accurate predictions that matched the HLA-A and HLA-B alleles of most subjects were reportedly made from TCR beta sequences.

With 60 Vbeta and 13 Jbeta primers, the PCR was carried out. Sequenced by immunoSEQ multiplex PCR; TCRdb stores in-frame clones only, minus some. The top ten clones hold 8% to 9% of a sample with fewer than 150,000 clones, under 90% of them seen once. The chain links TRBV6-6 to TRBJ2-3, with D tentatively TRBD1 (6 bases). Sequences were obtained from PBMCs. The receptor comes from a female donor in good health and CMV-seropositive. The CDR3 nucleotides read TGTGCCAGCAGTTACTCCCAGGGGACAGATACGCAGTATTTT. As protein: CASSYSQGTDTQYF.